The 2 T cell receptor beta chains given below trace back to one sample, sequenced in a study of shared clonotypes between healthy human individuals. Only in-frame clones appear in the TCRdb table, and some are missing; sequencing was by immunoSEQ multiplex PCR. Among roughly 500,000 clones, roughly 80% were seen once, and the ten largest hold approximately 12%. The sequenced material came from PBMCs. The receptor source for this set is a woman in her thirties or forties in good health. Some clones in this sample may be carry-over from other donors' samples.

This clone occurred a few times. This chain connects TRBV19 to TRBJ1-4; TRBD1 is a possible D gene (6 bases). The V gene's germline CDR1 is LNHDA and CDR2 SQIVND (reference sequence). V was cut by 4 bases and J by 8 bases, with 17 bases left in between. The CDR3 consists of 15 residues. CDR3 sequence: CASSTTTGLREKLFF. For the CDR3, the DNA is TGTGCCAGTAGTACCACGACAGGCTTGAGGGAAAAACTGTTTTTT.

This sequence joins TRBV11-3 and TRBJ2-1; D is undetermined. The length of the CDR3 is 13 residues. Trimming pared 0 bases from V and 9 bases from J, leaving 9 bases between. Germline V CDR1 and CDR2: SGHNT, YENEEA. CDR3 coding DNA: TGTGCCAGCAGCTTAGATTCCCCCGCTGAGCAGTTCTTC. Translation gives CASSLDSPAEQFF.